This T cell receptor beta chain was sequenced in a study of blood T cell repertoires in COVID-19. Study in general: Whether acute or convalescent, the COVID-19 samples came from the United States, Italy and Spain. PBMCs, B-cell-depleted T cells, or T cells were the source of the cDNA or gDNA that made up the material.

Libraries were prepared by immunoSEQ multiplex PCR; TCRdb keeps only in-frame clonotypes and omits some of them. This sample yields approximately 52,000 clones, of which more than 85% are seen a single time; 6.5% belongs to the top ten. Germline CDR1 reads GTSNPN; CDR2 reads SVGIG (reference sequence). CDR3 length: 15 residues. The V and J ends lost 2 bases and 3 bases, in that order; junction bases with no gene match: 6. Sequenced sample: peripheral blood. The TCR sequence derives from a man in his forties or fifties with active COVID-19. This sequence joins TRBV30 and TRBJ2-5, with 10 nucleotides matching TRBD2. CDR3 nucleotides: TGTGCCTGGAGTCCCTCTAGCGGGAGCAAAGAGACCCAGTACTTC. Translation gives CAWSPSSGSKETQYF.